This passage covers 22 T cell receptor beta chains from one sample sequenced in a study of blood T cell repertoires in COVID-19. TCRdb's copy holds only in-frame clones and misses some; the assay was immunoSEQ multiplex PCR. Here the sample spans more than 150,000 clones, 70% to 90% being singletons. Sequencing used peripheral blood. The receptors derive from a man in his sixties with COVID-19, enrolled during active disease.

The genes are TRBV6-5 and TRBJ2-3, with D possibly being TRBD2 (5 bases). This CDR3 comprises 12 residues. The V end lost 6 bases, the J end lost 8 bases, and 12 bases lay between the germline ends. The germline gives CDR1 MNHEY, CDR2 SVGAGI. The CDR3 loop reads CASRPAAGTQYF. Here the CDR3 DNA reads TGTGCCAGCAGGCCAGCCGCGGGTACGCAGTATTTT.

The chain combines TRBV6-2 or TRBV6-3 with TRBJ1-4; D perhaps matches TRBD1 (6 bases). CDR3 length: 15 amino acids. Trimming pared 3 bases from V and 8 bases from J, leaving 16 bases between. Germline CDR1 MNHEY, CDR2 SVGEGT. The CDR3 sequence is CASSYLDGGGEKLFF. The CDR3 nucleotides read TGTGCCAGCAGTTATCTGGACGGTGGGGGCGAAAAACTGTTTTTT.

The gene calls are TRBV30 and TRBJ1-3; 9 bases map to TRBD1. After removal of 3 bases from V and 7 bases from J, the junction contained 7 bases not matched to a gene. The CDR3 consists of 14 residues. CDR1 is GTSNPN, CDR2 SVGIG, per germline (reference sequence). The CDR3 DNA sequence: TGTGCCTGGAGCCTTGGACAGGGGAGTAACACCATATATTTT. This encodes CAWSLGQGSNTIYF.

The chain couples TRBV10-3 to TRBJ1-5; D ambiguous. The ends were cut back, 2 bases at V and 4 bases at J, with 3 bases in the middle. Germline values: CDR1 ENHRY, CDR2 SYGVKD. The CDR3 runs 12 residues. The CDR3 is CAISEPNQPQHF. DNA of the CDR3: TGTGCCATCAGTGAGCCGAATCAGCCCCAGCATTTT.

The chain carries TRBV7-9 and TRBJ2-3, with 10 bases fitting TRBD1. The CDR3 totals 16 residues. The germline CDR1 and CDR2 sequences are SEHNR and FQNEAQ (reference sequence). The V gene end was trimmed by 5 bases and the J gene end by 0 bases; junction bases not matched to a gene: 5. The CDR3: CASSARQGASTDTQYF. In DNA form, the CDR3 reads TGTGCCAGCAGCGCACGACAGGGGGCTAGCACAGATACGCAGTATTTT.

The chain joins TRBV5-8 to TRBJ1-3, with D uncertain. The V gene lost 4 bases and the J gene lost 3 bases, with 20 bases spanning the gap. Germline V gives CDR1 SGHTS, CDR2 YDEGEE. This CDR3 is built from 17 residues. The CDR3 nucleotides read TGTGCCAGCAGCCCCGGAAATCTAGCTGGTCGTGGAAACACCATATATTTT. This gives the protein CASSPGNLAGRGNTIYF.

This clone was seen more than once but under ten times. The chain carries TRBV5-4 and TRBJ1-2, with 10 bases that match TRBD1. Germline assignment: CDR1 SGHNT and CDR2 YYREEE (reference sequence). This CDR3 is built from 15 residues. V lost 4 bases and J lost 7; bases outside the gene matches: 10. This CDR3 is CASSARDRGMGGYTF. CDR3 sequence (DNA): TGTGCCAGCAGCGCGCGGGACAGGGGAATGGGTGGCTACACCTTC. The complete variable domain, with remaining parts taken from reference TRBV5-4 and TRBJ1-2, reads ETGVTQSPTHLIKTRGQQVTLRCSSQSGHNTVSWYQQALGQGPQFIFQYYREEENGRGNFPPRFSGLQFPNYSSELNVNALELDDSALYLCASSARDRGMGGYTFGSGTRLTVV.

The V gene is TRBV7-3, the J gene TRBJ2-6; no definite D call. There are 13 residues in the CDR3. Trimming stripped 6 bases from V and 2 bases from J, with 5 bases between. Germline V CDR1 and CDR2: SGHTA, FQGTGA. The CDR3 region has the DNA TGTGCCAGCAGGGGCGCTGGGGCCAACGTCCTGACTTTC. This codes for CASRGAGANVLTF.

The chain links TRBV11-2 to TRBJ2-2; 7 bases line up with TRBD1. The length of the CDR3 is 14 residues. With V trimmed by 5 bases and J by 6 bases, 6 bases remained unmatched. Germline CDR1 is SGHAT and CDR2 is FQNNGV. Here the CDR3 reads CASSRDRASGELFF. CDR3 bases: TGTGCCAGCAGCCGCGACAGGGCCTCCGGGGAGCTGTTTTTT.

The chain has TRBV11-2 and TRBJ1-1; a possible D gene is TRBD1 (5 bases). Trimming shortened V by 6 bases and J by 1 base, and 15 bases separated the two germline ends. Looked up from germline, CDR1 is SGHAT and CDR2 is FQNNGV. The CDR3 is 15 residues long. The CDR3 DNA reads TGTGCCAGCAGATTCAGACAGCTTACGAACACTGAAGCTTTCTTT. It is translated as CASRFRQLTNTEAFF.

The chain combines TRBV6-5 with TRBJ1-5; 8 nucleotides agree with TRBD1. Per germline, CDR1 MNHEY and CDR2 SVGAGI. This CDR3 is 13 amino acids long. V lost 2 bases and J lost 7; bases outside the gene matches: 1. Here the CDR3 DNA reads TGTGCCAGCAGTTACGACAGGGGCCAGCCCCAGCATTTT. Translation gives CASSYDRGQPQHF.

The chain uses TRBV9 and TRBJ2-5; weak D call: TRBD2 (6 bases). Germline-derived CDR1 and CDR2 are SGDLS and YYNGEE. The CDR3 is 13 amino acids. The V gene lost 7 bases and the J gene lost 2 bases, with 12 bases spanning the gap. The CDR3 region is CASGGLAQETQYF. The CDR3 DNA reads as TGTGCCAGCGGGGGGTTGGCGCAAGAGACCCAGTACTTC.

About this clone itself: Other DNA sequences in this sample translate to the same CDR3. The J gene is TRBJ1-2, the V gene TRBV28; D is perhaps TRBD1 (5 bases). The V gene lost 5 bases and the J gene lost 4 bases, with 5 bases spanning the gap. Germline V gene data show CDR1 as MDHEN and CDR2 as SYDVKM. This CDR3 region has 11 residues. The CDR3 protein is CASSRGYGYTF. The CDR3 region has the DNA TGTGCCAGCAGTAGGGGCTATGGCTACACCTTC.

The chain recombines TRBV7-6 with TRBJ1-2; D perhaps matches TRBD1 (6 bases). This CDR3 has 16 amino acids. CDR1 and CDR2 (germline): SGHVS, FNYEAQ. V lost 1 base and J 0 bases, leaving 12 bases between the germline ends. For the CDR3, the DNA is TGTGCCAGCAGCTTAGGTGGGGGGGGGCCTAACTATGGCTACACCTTC. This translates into CASSLGGGGPNYGYTF.

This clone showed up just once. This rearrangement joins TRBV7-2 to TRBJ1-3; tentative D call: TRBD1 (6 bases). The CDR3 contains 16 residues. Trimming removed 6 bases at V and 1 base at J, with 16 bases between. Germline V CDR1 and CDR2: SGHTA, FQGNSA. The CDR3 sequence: CASRPTGGGSGNTIYF. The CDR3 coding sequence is TGTGCCAGCAGGCCCACGGGGGGCGGGTCTGGAAACACCATATATTTT.

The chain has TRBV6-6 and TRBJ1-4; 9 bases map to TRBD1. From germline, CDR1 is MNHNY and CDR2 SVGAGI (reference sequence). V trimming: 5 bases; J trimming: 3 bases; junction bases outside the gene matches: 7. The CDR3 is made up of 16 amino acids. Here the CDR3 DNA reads TGTGCCAGCAGTGTAGGACAGGGGCTTTCTAATGAAAAACTGTTTTTT. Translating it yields CASSVGQGLSNEKLFF.

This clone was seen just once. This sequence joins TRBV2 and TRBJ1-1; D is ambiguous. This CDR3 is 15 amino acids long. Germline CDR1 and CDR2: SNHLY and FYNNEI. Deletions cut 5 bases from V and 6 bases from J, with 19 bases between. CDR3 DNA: TGTGCCAGCAGTCTAGCCAAGACGTCGGTATCTGAAGCTTTCTTT. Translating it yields CASSLAKTSVSEAFF.

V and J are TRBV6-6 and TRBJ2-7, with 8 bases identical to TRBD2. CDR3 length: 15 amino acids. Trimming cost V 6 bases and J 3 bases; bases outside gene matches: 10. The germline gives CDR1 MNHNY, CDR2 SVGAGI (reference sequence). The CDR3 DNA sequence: TGTGCCAGCAGGACACCGGGACTAGGGGGCTACGAGCAGTACTTC. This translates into CASRTPGLGGYEQYF.

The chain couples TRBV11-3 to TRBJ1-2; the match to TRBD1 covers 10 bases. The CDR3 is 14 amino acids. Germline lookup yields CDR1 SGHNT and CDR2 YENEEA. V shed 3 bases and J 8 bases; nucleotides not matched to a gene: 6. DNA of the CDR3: TGTGCCAGCAGCTTCAACGGACAGGGGGACGGCTACACCTTC. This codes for CASSFNGQGDGYTF.

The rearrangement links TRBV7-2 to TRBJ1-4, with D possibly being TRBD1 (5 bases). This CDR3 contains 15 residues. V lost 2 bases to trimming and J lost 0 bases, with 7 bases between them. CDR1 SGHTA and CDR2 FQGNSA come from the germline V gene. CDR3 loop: CASSLMTATNEKLFF. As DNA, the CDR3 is TGTGCCAGCAGCTTAATGACAGCAACTAATGAAAAACTGTTTTTT. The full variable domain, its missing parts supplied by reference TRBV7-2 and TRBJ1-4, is GAGVSQSPSNKVTEKGKDVELRCDPISGHTALYWYRQSLGQGLEFLIYFQGNSAPDKSGLPSDRFSAERTGGSVSTLTIQRTQQEDSAVYLCASSLMTATNEKLFFGSGTQLSVL.

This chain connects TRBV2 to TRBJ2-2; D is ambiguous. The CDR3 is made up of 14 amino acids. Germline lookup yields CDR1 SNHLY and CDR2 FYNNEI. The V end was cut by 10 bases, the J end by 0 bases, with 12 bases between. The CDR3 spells CATRQNSNTGELFF. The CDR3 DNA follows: TGTGCCACCAGACAAAATTCGAACACCGGGGAGCTGTTTTTT.

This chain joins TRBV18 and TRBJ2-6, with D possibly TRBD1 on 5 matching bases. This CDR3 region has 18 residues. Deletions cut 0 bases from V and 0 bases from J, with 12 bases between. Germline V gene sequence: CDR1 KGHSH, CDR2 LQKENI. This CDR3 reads CASSPPNRISSGANVLTF. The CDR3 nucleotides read TGTGCCAGCTCACCACCGAACAGGATAAGCTCTGGGGCCAACGTCCTGACTTTC.